Sequencing of this T cell receptor (beta chain) was carried out in a study of shared clonotypes between healthy human individuals. Regarding the study as a whole: The donor pool, a small one, limited the genetic and exposure-history diversity represented. Relative to clonotypes present in all four donors, those not shared had lower generation probabilities.

Data came from immunoSEQ multiplex PCR; TCRdb stores just in-frame clones and leaves some out. The repertoire holds approximately 2.3 million clones, with 90% to 95% as singletons. CDR1 SGHDT and CDR2 YYEEEE come from the germline V gene. V shed 1 base and J shed 2 bases, with 9 bases lying between them. The CDR3 extends over 14 amino acids. On this clone itself: The antigen is undetermined.

The sample consisted of naive CD4+ T cells from PBMCs. Subset given: CD45RA+ positively selected. This receptor was taken from a man between 18 and 35 years old in good health. Some clones in this sample may be carry-over from other donors' samples. The chain couples TRBV5-6 to TRBJ1-2; the D is unclear. In DNA, the CDR3 is TGTGCCAGCAGCTTGACGGCAGCGAACTATGGCTACACCTTC. This translates into CASSLTAANYGYTF. Combining the CDR3 with reference TRBV5-6 and TRBJ1-2 gives the whole variable domain DAGVTQSPTHLIKTRGQQVTLRCSPKSGHDTVSWYQQALGQGPQFIFQYYEEEERQRGNFPDRFSGHQFPNYSSELNVNALLLGDSALYLCASSLTAANYGYTFGSGTRLTVV.